One sample yielded the 30 T cell receptor beta chains listed below, sequenced in a study of T cells in narcolepsy. The assay was immunoSEQ multiplex PCR, and TCRdb's table has in-frame clones only and misses some. Among tens of thousands of clones listed, approximately 80% were seen once. Sequenced: CD45RA- memory CD4+ T cells from PBMCs. These receptors all come from a human donor with narcolepsy.

The chain uses TRBV7-6 and TRBJ2-6; TRBD1 matches 8 bases. Germline CDR1 and CDR2: SGHVS and FNYEAQ. V dropped 1 base and J dropped 2; count of bases not matched to a gene: 10. CDR3 length equals 19 residues. The CDR3 here is CASSLESVRGRTGANVLTF. CDR3 bases: TGTGCCAGCAGCTTAGAATCGGTCAGGGGGCGGACTGGGGCCAACGTCCTGACTTTC. Using reference TRBV7-6 and TRBJ2-6 for the parts outside the CDR3, the full variable domain is GAGVSQSPRYKVTKRGQDVALRCDPISGHVSLYWYRQALGQGPEFLTYFNYEAQQDKSGLPNDRFSAERPEGSISTLTIQRTEQRDSAMYRCASSLESVRGRTGANVLTFGAGSRLTVL.

This chain links TRBV5-6 with TRBJ2-5; a possible D gene is TRBD1 (6 bases). The J call may be mistaken, given a closer DNA end match to TRBJ2-7. Germline V CDR1 and CDR2: SGHDT, YYEEEE. The CDR3 covers 14 residues. The CDR3 DNA reads as TGTGCCAGCAGCAAATCCGGGACACCCTACGAGCAGTACTTC. Translating gives CASSKSGTPYEQYF.

The rearrangement uses TRBV10-3 and TRBJ2-5, with TRBD2 matching over 12 bases. With 7 bases clipped from V and 7 bases from J, the junction kept 13 bases outside the gene matches. The CDR3 loop spans 16 amino acids. CDR1 and CDR2 from the germline V gene are ENHRY and SYGVKD. CDR3 nucleotides: TGTGCCATCACGGCGACTAGCGGGGGCCGACTGGGGACCCAGTACTTC. Its translation is CAITATSGGRLGTQYF.

The V call is TRBV5-4, the J call TRBJ2-3, with TRBD2 matching 9 bases. The length of the CDR3 is 17 residues. CDR1 and CDR2 from the germline V gene are SGHNT and YYREEE (reference sequence). After removal of 5 bases from V and 3 bases from J, the junction contained 13 bases not matched to a gene. CDR3 in amino acids: CASRSDRSGGKTDTQYF. The CDR3, as DNA: TGTGCCAGCAGGTCGGACCGGAGCGGGGGGAAAACAGATACGCAGTATTTT.

The chain links TRBV4-2 to TRBJ1-1, with unresolved D. This CDR3 is built from 15 residues. Germline assignment: CDR1 LGHNA and CDR2 YNFKEQ. V dropped 0 bases and J dropped 0 bases, with 8 bases sitting between them. The CDR3 region is CASSQDMLMNTEAFF. As DNA, the CDR3 is TGTGCCAGCAGCCAAGATATGCTCATGAACACTGAAGCTTTCTTT.

J is TRBJ1-6 and V is TRBV30, with a possible D match to TRBD1 (5 bases). The V and J ends lost 2 bases and 15 bases respectively, with 8 bases between them. The CDR3 is 10 amino acids. Germline CDR1 GTSNPN, CDR2 SVGIG (reference sequence). The DNA for the CDR3 is TGTGCCTGGAGTCGGGACCTCCTCCACTTT. Protein sequence: CAWSRDLLHF.

The chain combines TRBV6-5 with TRBJ2-7; TRBD1 matches at 7 bases. CDR3 length: 15 amino acids. Per germline, CDR1 MNHEY and CDR2 SVGAGI. The V segment lost 6 bases and the J segment 5 bases; nucleotides outside the gene matches: 13. The CDR3 DNA follows: TGTGCCAGCAGCAGATACTTGCGACAGGGCCACGAGCAGTACTTC. Its protein is CASSRYLRQGHEQYF.

The rearrangement links TRBV6-1 to TRBJ2-2, with D possibly being TRBD1 (5 bases). With 3 bases removed from V and 1 base from J, the gap between germline ends came to 9 bases. Germline assignment: CDR1 MNHNS and CDR2 SASEGT. The CDR3 consists of 15 residues. The CDR3 nucleotides read TGTGCCAGCAGTGATCTTACAGGGAACACCGGGGAGCTGTTTTTT. Translation gives CASSDLTGNTGELFF.

This chain links TRBV5-4 with TRBJ1-1, with 9 nucleotides matching TRBD1. This CDR3 is built from 17 residues. Trimming took 2 bases from V and 4 from J; bases not matched to a gene: 12. CDR1 is SGHNT and CDR2 is YYREEE in the germline V gene (reference sequence). The CDR3 region has the DNA TGTGCCAGCAGCTTAAAACAGGGGGCAAGGGTTATCACTGAAGCTTTCTTT. Translating gives CASSLKQGARVITEAFF.

The chain is built from TRBV6-5 and TRBJ1-5; D not certain. Germline V gene sequence: CDR1 MNHEY, CDR2 SVGAGI. There are 14 residues in the CDR3. Trimming left V 0 bases short and J 7 bases short, with 10 bases between. The CDR3 spells CASSYSRGGQPQHF. The CDR3 DNA is TGTGCCAGCAGTTACTCTCGGGGTGGGCAGCCCCAGCATTTT.

The chain has TRBV20-1 and TRBJ1-6, with D possibly matching TRBD1 (5 bases). The CDR3 loop spans 11 amino acids. The ends were cut back, 6 bases at V and 7 bases at J, with 7 bases in the middle. CDR1 is DFQATT, CDR2 SNEGSKA, per germline (reference sequence). The CDR3 DNA sequence: TGCAGTGCGACAGCCAATTCACCCCTCCACTTT. It is translated as CSATANSPLHF.

The chain is built from TRBV7-2 and TRBJ2-3, with 9 bases fitting TRBD1. The CDR3 is 16 residues long. The ends lost 5 bases at V and 3 bases at J; junction bases unmatched: 9. The germline CDR1 and CDR2 sequences are SGHTA and FQGNSA. The CDR3 region has the DNA TGTGCCAGCAGCCTAAGGGGGACAGGGCCTACAGATACGCAGTATTTT. Translation gives CASSLRGTGPTDTQYF.

The chain has TRBV7-2 and TRBJ2-5; 11 bases are a match to TRBD2. The J segment lost 3 bases and the V segment lost 3 bases, leaving 15 bases of the junction unmatched. This CDR3 contains 19 residues. The germline CDR1 and CDR2 sequences are SGHTA and FQGNSA. Here the CDR3 DNA reads TGTGCCAGCAGCTTCCCTCGGTGGGTAGCGGGGGGGCTGGAAGAGACCCAGTACTTC. It is translated as CASSFPRWVAGGLEETQYF.

This chain connects TRBV5-5 to TRBJ1-1; TRBD1 is a possible D gene (5 bases). CDR1 is SGHKS, CDR2 YYEKEE, per germline (reference sequence). V was pared by 0 bases and J by 1 base, with 10 bases between. CDR3 length: 15 amino acids. The CDR3 is CASSLAGTTNTEAFF. For the CDR3, the DNA is TGTGCCAGCAGCTTGGCGGGGACGACGAACACTGAAGCTTTCTTT.

The V gene is TRBV4-1, the J gene TRBJ2-5; unclear D gene. V was clipped by 2 bases and J by 5 bases, with 3 bases between them. CDR1 MGHRA and CDR2 YSYEKL come from the germline V gene. The CDR3 runs 11 residues. The DNA for the CDR3 is TGCGCCAGCAGCCAAACGGAGACCCAGTACTTC. It encodes CASSQTETQYF.

The chain links TRBV11-1 to TRBJ1-5, with 8 positions matching TRBD1. J gave up 1 base and V 5 bases, and 4 bases lay outside the gene matches. The germline CDR1 and CDR2 sequences are SGHAT and FQDESV (reference sequence). The CDR3 spans 15 residues. DNA of the CDR3: TGTGCCAGCAGCCACGGGACAGGAAGCAATCAGCCCCAGCATTTT. Protein sequence: CASSHGTGSNQPQHF. The variable domain in full, completed from reference TRBV11-1 and TRBJ1-5, reads EAEVAQSPRYKITEKSQAVAFWCDPISGHATLYWYRQILGQGPELLVQFQDESVVDDSQLPKDRFSAERLKGVDSTLKIQPAELGDSAMYLCASSHGTGSNQPQHFGDGTRLSIL.

The chain uses TRBV11-2 and TRBJ2-3; no firm D call. CDR3 length equals 14 residues. Germline V gene sequence: CDR1 SGHAT, CDR2 FQNNGV. Trimming stripped 2 bases from V and 2 bases from J, with 8 bases between. The CDR3 DNA reads as TGTGCCAGCAGCTTATATCTTCCCACAGATACGCAGTATTTT. Protein: CASSLYLPTDTQYF.

The J gene is TRBJ2-7, the V gene TRBV7-2; 9 nucleotides match TRBD2. The CDR3 runs to 16 residues. The J segment lost 2 bases and the V segment lost 5 bases, leaving 10 bases of the junction unmatched. Germline V gene data show CDR1 as SGHTA and CDR2 as FQGNSA. The CDR3 loop is CASSRAPSGATYEQYF. The CDR3 nucleotides are TGTGCCAGCAGCCGGGCTCCTAGCGGGGCCACCTACGAGCAGTACTTC.

This chain joins TRBV7-9 and TRBJ1-2, with 7 positions matching TRBD1. CDR1 and CDR2 (germline): SEHNR, FQNEAQ (reference sequence). The CDR3 is made up of 14 amino acids. V lost 0 bases and J lost 7; bases outside the gene matches: 5. CDR3 nucleotide sequence: TGTGCCAGCAGCTTAGCGCACCCAGGGGGTGGCTACACCTTC. Amino acids: CASSLAHPGGGYTF. Based on the CDR3 plus reference TRBV7-9 and TRBJ1-2, the full variable domain is DTGVSQNPRHKITKRGQNVTFRCDPISEHNRLYWYRQTLGQGPEFLTYFQNEAQLEKSRLLSDRFSAERPKGSFSTLEIQRTEQGDSAMYLCASSLAHPGGGYTFGSGTRLTVV.

This clone was found once. The J gene is TRBJ1-1, the V gene TRBV19; D unclear. The CDR3 runs to 12 residues. V was pared by 3 bases and J by 3 bases, with 5 bases between. Germline CDR1 is LNHDA and CDR2 is SQIVND (reference sequence). The CDR3 loop is CASSMEYTEAFF. The CDR3 DNA reads TGTGCCAGTAGTATGGAGTACACTGAAGCTTTCTTT.

V is TRBV9 and J is TRBJ2-6; D is unclear. The CDR3 covers 15 residues. V lost 0 bases and J lost 2, with 6 bases in between. Germline lookup yields CDR1 SGDLS and CDR2 YYNGEE. CDR3 residues: CASSVALTGANVLTF. DNA of the CDR3: TGTGCCAGCAGCGTAGCGCTGACTGGGGCCAACGTCCTGACTTTC.

This clone occurred a few times. The genes are TRBV28 and TRBJ2-7, with a weak D call TRBD2 (5 bases). The CDR3 is made up of 15 amino acids. Germline CDR1 is MDHEN and CDR2 is SYDVKM. Deletions cut 5 bases from V and 6 bases from J, with 20 bases between. The CDR3 reads CASSPRAGRGSEQYF. The DNA for the CDR3 is TGTGCCAGCAGTCCACGGGCGGGCAGAGGTTCCGAGCAGTACTTC.

The V gene is TRBV29-1, the J gene TRBJ1-4; D is unclear. From germline, CDR1 is SQVTM and CDR2 ANQGSEA. V lost 6 bases to trimming and J lost 8 bases, with 19 bases between them. The CDR3 extends over 14 amino acids. CDR3 DNA: TGCAGCGTCATGGGAGCGTCATTTGAAGAAAAACTGTTTTTT. It is translated as CSVMGASFEEKLFF.

This chain links TRBV23-1 with TRBJ2-6; 7 positions match TRBD1. TRBV23-1 counts as an open reading frame of uncertain function. The CDR3 has 21 residues. J lost 0 bases, V lost 0 bases, and 14 bases had no gene match. CDR3 in DNA: TGCGCCAGCAGTCAATCCCAAGTCTCCGGACAGGACCTCTCTGGGGCCAACGTCCTGACTTTC. Its protein is CASSQSQVSGQDLSGANVLTF.

This chain uses TRBV5-4 with TRBJ2-1; D ambiguous. Between the trimmed V and J ends, which lost 2 bases and 3 bases, there was a span of 0 bases. This CDR3 contains 11 residues. Germline values: CDR1 SGHNT, CDR2 YYREEE (reference sequence). The CDR3 spells CASSFYNEQFF. CDR3 bases: TGTGCCAGCAGCTTCTACAATGAGCAGTTCTTC.

The DNA of the CDR3 is TGTGCCAGCAACCTTGTGGGACACAATAGCAATCAGCCCCAGCATTTT. It is translated as CASNLVGHNSNQPQHF. V usage is TRBV28 and J usage is TRBJ1-5, with D possibly being TRBD1 (6 bases). The CDR3 is made up of 16 amino acids. The V end was cut by 7 bases, the J end by 0 bases, with 16 bases between. Germline V gene data show CDR1 as MDHEN and CDR2 as SYDVKM.

This clone was seen once. V and J are TRBV11-3 and TRBJ1-1, with 9 bases fitting TRBD1. The V gene's germline CDR1 is SGHNT and CDR2 YENEEA. The CDR3 contains 14 residues. Losses at the gene ends were 5 bases for V and 6 bases for J; bases not matched to a gene: 7. Here the CDR3 DNA reads TGTGCCAGCAGCCCCCGGGACAGGGTATCTGAAGCTTTCTTT. Its translation: CASSPRDRVSEAFF. The full variable domain, rest sourced from reference TRBV11-3 and TRBJ1-1, is EAGVVQSPRYKIIEKKQPVAFWCNPISGHNTLYWYLQNLGQGPELLIRYENEEAVDDSQLPKDRFSAERLKGVDSTLKIQPAELGDSAVYLCASSPRDRVSEAFFGQGTRLTVV.

The rearrangement links TRBV9 to TRBJ1-6; no definite D call. Germline values: CDR1 SGDLS, CDR2 YYNGEE. This CDR3 comprises 13 residues. V was pared by 4 bases and J by 10 bases, with 12 bases between. CDR3 loop: CASSSGEFSPLHF. DNA of the CDR3: TGTGCCAGCAGCTCCGGAGAATTCTCACCCCTCCACTTT.

This clone was counted a single time. The J gene is TRBJ1-6, the V gene TRBV19; 8 bases are a match to TRBD1. Germline V gives CDR1 LNHDA, CDR2 SQIVND (reference sequence). With 3 bases clipped from V and 0 bases from J, the junction kept 7 bases outside the gene matches. This CDR3 is built from 18 residues. CDR3 region: CASSIGTGLLSYNSPLHF. CDR3 nucleotide sequence: TGTGCCAGTAGTATCGGGACAGGTCTTCTCTCCTATAATTCACCCCTCCACTTT. Variable domain in full (rest from reference TRBV19 and TRBJ1-6): DGGITQSPKYLFRKEGQNVTLSCEQNLNHDAMYWYRQDPGQGLRLIYYSQIVNDFQKGDIAEGYSVSREKKESFPLTVTSAQKNPTAFYLCASSIGTGLLSYNSPLHFGNGTRLTVT.

The rearrangement uses TRBV6-1 and TRBJ2-1; D might be TRBD1 or TRBD2, each matching 5 bases. Between the trimmed V and J ends, which lost 6 bases and 0 bases, there was a span of 12 bases. CDR3 length: 15 amino acids. Per germline, CDR1 MNHNS and CDR2 SASEGT. CDR3 DNA: TGTGCCAGCAGGGTTGGGGGTTACTCCTACAATGAGCAGTTCTTC. This gives the protein CASRVGGYSYNEQFF.